These 9 T cell receptor beta chains were all obtained from the same sample, sequenced in a study of cytomegalovirus exposure and HLA in healthy donors. Libraries were prepared by immunoSEQ multiplex PCR; TCRdb keeps only in-frame clonotypes and omits some of them. Of around 350,000 clones listed, about nine tenths are singletons. The sequenced material came from PBMCs. These receptors were collected from a woman between 18 and 29 years old in good health and CMV-seronegative.

The rearrangement uses TRBV30 and TRBJ1-2; no reliable D call. The germline CDR1 and CDR2 sequences are GTSNPN and SVGIG (reference sequence). The CDR3 consists of 14 residues. Trimming removed 8 bases at V and 0 bases at J, with 16 bases between. The CDR3 reads CAALRSRANYGYTF. CDR3 DNA sequence: TGTGCCGCCCTCCGGAGCAGAGCTAACTATGGCTACACCTTC.

The rearrangement uses TRBV4-2 and TRBJ2-3; 8 positions match TRBD1. From germline, CDR1 is LGHNA and CDR2 YNFKEQ. This CDR3 has 16 residues. V lost 2 bases, J lost 1 base, and 5 bases stayed unmatched. The CDR3 region is CASSQPPGQGTDTQYF. CDR3 in DNA: TGTGCCAGCAGCCAACCCCCGGGACAGGGCACAGATACGCAGTATTTT.

In its sample, this clone was seen a few times. The chain carries TRBV9 and TRBJ2-2, with D perhaps TRBD2 (5 bases). The CDR3 extends over 15 amino acids. Germline-derived CDR1 and CDR2 are SGDLS and YYNGEE. Trimming removed 0 bases from V and 6 bases from J, with 12 bases in between. DNA of the CDR3: TGTGCCAGCAGCGTAGCTGTAGCGCGGGCCGGGGAGCTGTTTTTT. Translation: CASSVAVARAGELFF.

The chain has TRBV9 and TRBJ2-5, with 11 bases fitting TRBD2. CDR1 SGDLS and CDR2 YYNGEE come from the germline V gene. CDR3 length: 16 residues. V gave up 0 bases and J gave up 5 bases; unmatched junction bases: 6. The CDR3 reads CASSVVAGGAVETQYF. As DNA, the CDR3 is TGTGCCAGCAGCGTAGTAGCGGGGGGGGCCGTCGAGACCCAGTACTTC.

V is TRBV2 and J is TRBJ2-7, with TRBD2 matching over 9 bases. The V segment lost 1 base and the J segment 7 bases; nucleotides outside the gene matches: 8. This CDR3 spans 15 amino acids. Germline V CDR1 and CDR2: SNHLY, FYNNEI. The DNA for the CDR3 is TGTGCCAGCAGTGAAGAGCGGGAGGTCCCTTTGGAGCAGTACTTC. Translation: CASSEEREVPLEQYF.

The chain links TRBV10-1 to TRBJ2-7; D remains ambiguous. This CDR3 is 13 amino acids long. Trimming took off 5 bases at V and 2 bases at J, with 10 bases between the two ends. Germline loops: CDR1 WNHNN, CDR2 SYGVQD (reference sequence). This CDR3 is CASSKDSAYEQYF. CDR3 DNA sequence: TGCGCCAGCAGTAAAGATTCGGCCTACGAGCAGTACTTC.

This chain uses TRBV28 with TRBJ2-2; tentative D call: TRBD2 (6 bases). The CDR3 totals 15 residues. Germline lookup yields CDR1 MDHEN and CDR2 SYDVKM. V was trimmed by 3 bases and J by 0 bases, leaving 8 bases between them. DNA of the CDR3: TGTGCCAGCAGTTTCGGAGGGGCGAACACCGGGGAGCTGTTTTTT. Protein product: CASSFGGANTGELFF. The full variable domain, with the rest looked up from reference TRBV28 and TRBJ2-2, is DVKVTQSSRYLVKRTGEKVFLECVQDMDHENMFWYRQDPGLGLRLIYFSYDVKMKEKGDIPEGYSVSREKKERFSLILESASTNQTSMYLCASSFGGANTGELFFGEGSRLTVL.

This clone appeared a single time. This chain links TRBV7-9 with TRBJ1-5, with D tentatively TRBD1 (5 bases). CDR1 is SEHNR and CDR2 is FQNEAQ in the germline V gene (reference sequence). V was shortened by 4 bases and J by 7 bases, with 29 bases between the two germline ends. This CDR3 has 19 residues. The CDR3 reads CASSWTIGGADGLGQPQHF. In DNA form, the CDR3 reads TGTGCCAGCAGCTGGACCATCGGAGGGGCAGATGGGTTAGGCCAGCCCCAGCATTTT.

V gene TRBV5-5 combines with J gene TRBJ2-7; 8 bases are a match to TRBD1. J was trimmed by 4 bases and V by 0 bases; bases with no gene match: 12. CDR1 SGHKS and CDR2 YYEKEE come from the germline V gene (reference sequence). The CDR3 loop spans 17 amino acids. CDR3: CASSLGKPGQDMYEQYF. The CDR3 nucleotides read TGTGCCAGCAGCTTGGGGAAACCGGGACAGGATATGTACGAGCAGTACTTC.